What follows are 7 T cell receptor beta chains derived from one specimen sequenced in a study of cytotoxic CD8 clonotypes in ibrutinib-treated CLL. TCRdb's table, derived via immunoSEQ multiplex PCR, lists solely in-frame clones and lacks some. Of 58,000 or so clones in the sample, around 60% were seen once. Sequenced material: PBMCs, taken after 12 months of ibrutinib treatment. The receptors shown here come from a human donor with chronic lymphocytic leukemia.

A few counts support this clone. Written as DNA, the CDR3 is TGTGCCAGCAGCTTAGAGGGTAGCGCCTATGGCTACACCTTC. This translates into CASSLEGSAYGYTF. The J gene is TRBJ1-2, the V gene TRBV7-2; no firm D call. CDR3 length: 14 residues. V lost 1 base to trimming and J lost 4 bases, with 10 bases between them. Germline values: CDR1 SGHTA, CDR2 FQGNSA.

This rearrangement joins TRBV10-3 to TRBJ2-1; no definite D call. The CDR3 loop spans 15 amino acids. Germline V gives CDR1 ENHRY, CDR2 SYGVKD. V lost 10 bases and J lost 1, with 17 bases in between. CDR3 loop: CASSWTVRSYNEQFF. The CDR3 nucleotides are TGTGCCAGCAGCTGGACGGTTCGATCCTACAATGAGCAGTTCTTC.

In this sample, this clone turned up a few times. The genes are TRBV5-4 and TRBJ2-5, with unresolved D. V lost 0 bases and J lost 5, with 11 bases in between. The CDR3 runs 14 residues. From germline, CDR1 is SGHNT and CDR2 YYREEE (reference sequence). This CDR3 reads CASSLDSLGETQYF. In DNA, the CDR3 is TGTGCCAGCAGCTTGGACAGCCTAGGGGAGACCCAGTACTTC.

In DNA, the CDR3 is TGTGCCAGCAGTTTGGCGTCAGGGTACACTGAAGCTTTCTTT. Protein sequence: CASSLASGYTEAFF. The rearrangement links TRBV27 to TRBJ1-1, with D perhaps matching TRBD1 (5 bases). The CDR3 spans 14 residues. Trimming shortened V by 3 bases and J by 3 bases, and 11 bases separated the two germline ends. CDR1 MNHEY and CDR2 SMNVEV come from the germline V gene (reference sequence).

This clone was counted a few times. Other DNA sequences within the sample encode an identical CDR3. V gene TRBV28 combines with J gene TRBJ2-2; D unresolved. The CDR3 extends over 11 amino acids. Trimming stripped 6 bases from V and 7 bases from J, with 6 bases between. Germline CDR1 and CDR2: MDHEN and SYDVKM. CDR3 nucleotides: TGTGCCAGCAGCCTCTTCGGGGAGCTGTTTTTT. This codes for CASSLFGELFF.

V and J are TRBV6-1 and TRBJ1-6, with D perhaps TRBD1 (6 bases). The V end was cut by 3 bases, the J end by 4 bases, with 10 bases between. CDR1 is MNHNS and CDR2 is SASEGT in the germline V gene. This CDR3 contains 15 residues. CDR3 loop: CASSEDSWYNSPLHF. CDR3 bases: TGTGCCAGCAGTGAGGACAGTTGGTATAATTCACCCCTCCACTTT.

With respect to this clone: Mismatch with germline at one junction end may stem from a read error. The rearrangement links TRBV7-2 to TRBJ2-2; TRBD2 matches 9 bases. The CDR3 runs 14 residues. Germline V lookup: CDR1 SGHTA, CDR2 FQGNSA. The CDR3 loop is CASSPTTSGGGLFF. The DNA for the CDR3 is TGTGCCAGCAGCCCCACGACTAGCGGAGGGGGGCTGTTTTTT.